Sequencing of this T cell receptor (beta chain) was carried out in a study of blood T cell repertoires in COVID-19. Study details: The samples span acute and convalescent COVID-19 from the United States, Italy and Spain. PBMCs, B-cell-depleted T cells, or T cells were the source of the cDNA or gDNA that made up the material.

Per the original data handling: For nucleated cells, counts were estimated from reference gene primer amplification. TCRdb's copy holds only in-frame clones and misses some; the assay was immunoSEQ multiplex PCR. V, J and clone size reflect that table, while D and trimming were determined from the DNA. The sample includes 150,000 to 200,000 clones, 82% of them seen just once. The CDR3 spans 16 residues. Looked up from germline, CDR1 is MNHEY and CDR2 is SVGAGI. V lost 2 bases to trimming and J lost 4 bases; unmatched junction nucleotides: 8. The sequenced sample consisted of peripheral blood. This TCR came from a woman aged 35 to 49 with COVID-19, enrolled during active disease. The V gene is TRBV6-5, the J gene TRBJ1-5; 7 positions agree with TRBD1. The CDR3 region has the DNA TGTGCCAGCAGTTACGCGTCCCGGGACAGAAATCAGCCCCAGCATTTT. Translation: CASSYASRDRNQPQHF.